The sequence of this T cell receptor (beta chain) was determined in a study of tumor and adjacent non-tumor tissue in lung cancer. In the study overall: Histology: about a dozen adenocarcinoma, a couple of squamous cell carcinoma, 1 small cell lung cancer.

Study-level results: Higher tumor TCR diversity was associated with shorter survival. Top 100 clones took a larger repertoire share in normal lung.

TCRbeta libraries were built with three rounds of nested PCR, modified from ARM-PCR. TCRdb re-called the multiplex PCR reads through MiXCR, storing one row per CDR3 protein. The sample holds about 80,000 distinct CDR3 sequences, roughly 80% seen once. Per germline, CDR1 SQVTM and CDR2 ANQGSEA. The CDR3 length is 11 residues. V dropped 5 bases and J dropped 10 bases, with 12 bases sitting between them. The template was RNA from unsorted bulk tissue. On this clonotype: Antigen unknown.

The TCR comes from a woman between 50 and 59 years old with non-small cell lung cancer. Sequenced input: lung tumor tissue. The gene calls are TRBV29-1 and TRBJ2-1; no clear D. The CDR3 nucleotides are TGCAGCGTTAGGGCAGGAGCCGAGCAGTTCTTC. Translating gives CSVRAGAEQFF.